The 9 T cell receptor beta chains listed next were all sequenced from one sample in a study of blood T cell repertoires in COVID-19. Only in-frame clones appear in the TCRdb table, and some are missing; sequencing was by immunoSEQ multiplex PCR. This sample yields 20,000 to 25,000 clones, of which around nine tenths are seen a single time; around 28% belongs to the top ten. The sample comprised peripheral blood. These receptors were obtained from a woman between 65 and 79 years old with active COVID-19.

The gene calls are TRBV27 and TRBJ2-7; TRBD2 matches 11 bases. Trimming cost V 7 bases and J 4 bases; bases outside gene matches: 6. The CDR3 is 14 residues long. From germline, CDR1 is MNHEY and CDR2 SMNVEV (reference sequence). As DNA, the CDR3 is TGTGCCAGCAAAAGAGCTAGCGGGGGGTACGAGCAGTACTTC. This translates into CASKRASGGYEQYF.

The CDR3 sequence is CASSSGQGANGYTF. In DNA, the CDR3 is TGTGCCAGCAGTTCCGGACAGGGGGCGAATGGCTACACCTTC. The rearrangement joins TRBV7-9 to TRBJ1-2; 11 bases match TRBD1. Germline V CDR1 and CDR2: SEHNR, FQNEAQ (reference sequence). The CDR3 extends over 14 amino acids. V was clipped by 6 bases and J by 6 bases; unmatched bases: 6. Full variable domain (remainder filled in from reference TRBV7-9 and TRBJ1-2): DTGVSQNPRHKITKRGQNVTFRCDPISEHNRLYWYRQTLGQGPEFLTYFQNEAQLEKSRLLSDRFSAERPKGSFSTLEIQRTEQGDSAMYLCASSSGQGANGYTFGSGTRLTVV.

This clone was seen a single time. V usage is TRBV7-2 and J usage is TRBJ2-2; D is possibly TRBD2 (6 bases). Germline V gene lookup returns CDR1 SGHTA and CDR2 FQGNSA. CDR3 length equals 14 residues. Deletions cut 5 bases from V and 6 bases from J, with 13 bases between. The DNA for the CDR3 is TGTGCCAGCAGCGAGGGCGGGGTCGCCGGGGAGCTGTTTTTT. Protein: CASSEGGVAGELFF. Supplemented by reference TRBV7-2 and TRBJ2-2, the full variable domain reads GAGVSQSPSNKVTEKGKDVELRCDPISGHTALYWYRQSLGQGLEFLIYFQGNSAPDKSGLPSDRFSAERTGGSVSTLTIQRTQQEDSAVYLCASSEGGVAGELFFGEGSRLTVL.

The rearrangement links TRBV19 to TRBJ2-3; 12 nucleotides line up with TRBD2. Germline V gene sequence: CDR1 LNHDA, CDR2 SQIVND (reference sequence). J gave up 4 bases and V 3 bases, and 2 bases lay outside the gene matches. The CDR3 consists of 15 residues. The DNA of the CDR3 is TGTGCCAGTAGTATGGGACTAGCGGGCGCAGATACGCAGTATTTT. This encodes CASSMGLAGADTQYF.

The count of this clone is one. The chain links TRBV19 to TRBJ2-7, with 11 positions matching TRBD2. Germline trimming cut 3 bases from V and 2 bases from J; bases unmatched to any gene: 3. The CDR3 covers 15 residues. CDR1 LNHDA and CDR2 SQIVND come from the germline V gene (reference sequence). CDR3 sequence: CASSMTSGAPYEQYF. CDR3 nucleotide sequence: TGTGCCAGTAGTATGACTAGCGGGGCTCCCTACGAGCAGTACTTC.

The rearrangement uses TRBV10-3 and TRBJ2-1; 9 positions match TRBD1. The V gene's germline CDR1 is ENHRY and CDR2 SYGVKD. V was clipped by 2 bases and J by 7 bases; unmatched bases: 9. The CDR3 extends over 16 amino acids. CDR3 protein: CAISEAGDREFNEQFF. CDR3 coding DNA: TGTGCCATCAGTGAGGCGGGGGACAGGGAATTTAATGAGCAGTTCTTC.

This clone is a singleton in its sample. The V gene is TRBV19, the J gene TRBJ1-2; tentative D call: TRBD1 (5 bases). The CDR3 spans 15 residues. Deletions cut 5 bases from V and 8 bases from J, with 21 bases between. Germline V gene lookup returns CDR1 LNHDA and CDR2 SQIVND (reference sequence). CDR3 in amino acids: CASSPPAQGSWGYTF. In nucleotides, the CDR3 is TGTGCCAGTAGTCCCCCGGCGCAGGGCAGTTGGGGCTACACCTTC.

The chain joins TRBV21-1 to TRBJ2-7; the table assigns TRBD1, which was not confirmed against the DNA. TRBV21-1 is labeled a pseudogene. There are 14 residues in the CDR3. CDR3 coding DNA: TGTGCCAGCAGAAAAGACAGGGTCGGGTACGAGCAGTACTTC. Translation: CASRKDRVGYEQYF.

CDR3 nucleotide sequence: TGTGCCAGCAGTTTAGCCGGACAGGTCTCCTACGAGCAGTACTTC. It translates to CASSLAGQVSYEQYF. The chain carries TRBV28 and TRBJ2-7; 7 bases map to TRBD1. CDR1 is MDHEN and CDR2 is SYDVKM in the germline V gene. Losses at the gene ends were 2 bases for V and 0 bases for J; bases not matched to a gene: 4. This CDR3 is built from 15 residues.